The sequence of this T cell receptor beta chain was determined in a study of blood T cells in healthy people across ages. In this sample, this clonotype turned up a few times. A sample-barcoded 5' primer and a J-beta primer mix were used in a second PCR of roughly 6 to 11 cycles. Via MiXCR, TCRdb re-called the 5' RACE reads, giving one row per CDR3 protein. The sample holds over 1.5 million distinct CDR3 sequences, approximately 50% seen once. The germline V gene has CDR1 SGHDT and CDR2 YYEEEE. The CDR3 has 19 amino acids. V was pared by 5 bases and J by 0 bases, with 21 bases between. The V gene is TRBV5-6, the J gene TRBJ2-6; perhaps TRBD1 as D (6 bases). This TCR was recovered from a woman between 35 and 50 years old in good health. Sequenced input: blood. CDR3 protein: CASRLTGTRIGSGANVLTF. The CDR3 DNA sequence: TGTGCCAGCAGACTAACCGGGACACGGATTGGCTCTGGGGCCAACGTCCTGACTTTC.